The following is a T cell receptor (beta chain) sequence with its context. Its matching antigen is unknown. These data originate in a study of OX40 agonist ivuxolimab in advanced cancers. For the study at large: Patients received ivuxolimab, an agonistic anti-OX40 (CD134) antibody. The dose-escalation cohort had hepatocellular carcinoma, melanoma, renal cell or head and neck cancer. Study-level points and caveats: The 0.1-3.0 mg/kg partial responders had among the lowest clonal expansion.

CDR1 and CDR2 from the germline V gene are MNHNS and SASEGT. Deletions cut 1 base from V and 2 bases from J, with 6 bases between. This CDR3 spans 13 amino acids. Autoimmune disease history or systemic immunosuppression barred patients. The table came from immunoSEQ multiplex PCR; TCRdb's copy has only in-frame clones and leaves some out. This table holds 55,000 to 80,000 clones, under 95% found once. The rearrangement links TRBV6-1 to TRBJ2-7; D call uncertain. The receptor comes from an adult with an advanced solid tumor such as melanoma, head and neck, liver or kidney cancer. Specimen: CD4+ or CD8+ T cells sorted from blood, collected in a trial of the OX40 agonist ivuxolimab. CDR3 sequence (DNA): TGTGCCAGCAGTGAAGTAGGGCCCTACGAGCAGTACTTC. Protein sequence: CASSEVGPYEQYF.